This T cell receptor (beta chain) was identified in a study of OX40 agonist ivuxolimab in advanced cancers. The method was immunoSEQ multiplex PCR; TCRdb's version includes in-frame clones alone and lacks a portion of them. Here the sample spans around 63,000 clones, over 75% being singletons. The CDR3 contains 15 residues. Trimming took 4 bases from V and 1 from J; bases not matched to a gene: 2. The V gene's germline CDR1 is SNHLY and CDR2 FYNNEI. This TCR came from an adult with an advanced solid tumor such as melanoma, head and neck, liver or kidney cancer. This chain links TRBV2 with TRBJ2-3; 10 bases match TRBD2. The sequenced sample was CD4+ or CD8+ T cells sorted from blood, obtained in a trial of the OX40 agonist ivuxolimab. CDR3 in amino acids: CASSGGTSGTDTQYF. DNA for the CDR3: TGTGCCAGCAGTGGGGGGACTAGCGGCACAGATACGCAGTATTTT.